This T cell receptor beta chain was identified during a study of cytomegalovirus exposure and HLA in healthy donors. PCR amplification relied on 60 Vbeta primers (plus 13 Jbeta primers). The data were produced by immunoSEQ multiplex PCR, yet TCRdb's version contains in-frame clones alone and is incomplete. Of 170,000 or so clones listed, 80% were seen once; the top ten hold 6% to 7.5%. The germline V and J ends were trimmed by 4 bases and 6 bases, with 9 bases remaining between them. From germline, CDR1 is SGHTA and CDR2 FQGNSA. CDR3 length: 12 amino acids. General study findings and limits: Some highly shared sequence variants likely arose as a pipeline artifact.

Comments on this clone: Its antigen is unknown.

The specimen sequenced was PBMCs. The V call is TRBV7-2, the J call TRBJ1-1, with D unresolved. The source of this sequence is a young man in good health and CMV-seropositive. The CDR3 nucleotides are TGTGCCAGCAGCTACAATGGGCCTGAAGCTTTCTTT. It is translated as CASSYNGPEAFF.